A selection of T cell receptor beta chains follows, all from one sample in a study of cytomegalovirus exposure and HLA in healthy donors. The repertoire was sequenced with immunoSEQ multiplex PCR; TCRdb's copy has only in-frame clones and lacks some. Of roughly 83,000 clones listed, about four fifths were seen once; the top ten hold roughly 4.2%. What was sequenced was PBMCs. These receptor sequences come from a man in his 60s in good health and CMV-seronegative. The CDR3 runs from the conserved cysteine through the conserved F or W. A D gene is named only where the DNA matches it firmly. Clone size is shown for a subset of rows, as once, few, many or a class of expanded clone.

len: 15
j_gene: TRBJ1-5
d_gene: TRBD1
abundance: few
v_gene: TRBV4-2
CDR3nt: TGTGCCAGCAGCCAAGGACAGGGGCGGAATCAGCCCCAGCATTTT
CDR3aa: CASSQGQGRNQPQHF

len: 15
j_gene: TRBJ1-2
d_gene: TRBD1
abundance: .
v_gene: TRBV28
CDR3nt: TGTGCCAGCAGTCCAAGCCTCAGGGGGCTATATGGCTACACCTTC
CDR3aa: CASSPSLRGLYGYTF

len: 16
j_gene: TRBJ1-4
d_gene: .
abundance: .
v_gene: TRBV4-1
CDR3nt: TGCGCCAGCAGCCACCAAGGACAGCCGGGGGGAGAAAAACTGTTTTTT
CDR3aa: CASSHQGQPGGEKLFF

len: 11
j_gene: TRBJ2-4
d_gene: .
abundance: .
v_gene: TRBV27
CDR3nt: TGTGCCAGCAGTACCTCGGGGATTCAGTACTTC
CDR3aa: CASSTSGIQYF

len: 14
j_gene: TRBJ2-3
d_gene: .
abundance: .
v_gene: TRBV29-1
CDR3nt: TGCAGCGTTGAAGATCGAGGGAGGCCAGATACGCAGTATTTT
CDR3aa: CSVEDRGRPDTQYF

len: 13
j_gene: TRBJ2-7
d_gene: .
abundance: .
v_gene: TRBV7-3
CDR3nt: TGTGCCAGCAGCGAAAGGGGTGGGTACGAGCAGTACTTC
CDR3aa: CASSERGGYEQYF

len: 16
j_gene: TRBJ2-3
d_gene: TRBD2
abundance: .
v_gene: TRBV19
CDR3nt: TGTGCCAGTAGTGCTCGCGGGGGGGCCGCGACAGATACGCAGTATTTT
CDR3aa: CASSARGGAATDTQYF

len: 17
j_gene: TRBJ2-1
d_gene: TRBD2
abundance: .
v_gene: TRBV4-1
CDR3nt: TGCGCCAGCAGCCAAGAAGCATTCAGCGGGGGCTTTAATGAGCAGTTCTTC
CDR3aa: CASSQEAFSGGFNEQFF

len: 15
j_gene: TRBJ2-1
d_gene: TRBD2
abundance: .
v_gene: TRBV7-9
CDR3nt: TGTGCCAGCAGCGCACTAGCGGGGGGGTATCGTGAGCAGTTCTTC
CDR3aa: CASSALAGGYREQFF

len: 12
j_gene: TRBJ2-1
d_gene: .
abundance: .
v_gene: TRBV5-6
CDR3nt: TGTGCCAGCAGCCAGGCGCGGGATGAGCAGTTCTTC
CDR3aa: CASSQARDEQFF

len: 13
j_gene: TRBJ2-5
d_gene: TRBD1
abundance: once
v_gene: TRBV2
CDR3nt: TGTGCCAGCAGTCGACAGGGTTGGGAGACCCAGTACTTC
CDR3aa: CASSRQGWETQYF

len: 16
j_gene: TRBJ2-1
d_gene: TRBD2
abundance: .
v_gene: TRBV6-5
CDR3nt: TGTGCCAGCAGTTCCACTAGCGGGGGTGCGGGGAATGAGCAGTTCTTC
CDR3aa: CASSSTSGGAGNEQFF

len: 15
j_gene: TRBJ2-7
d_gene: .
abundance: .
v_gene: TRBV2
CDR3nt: TGTGCCAGCAATTTTGACAGGTCCAGCTCCTACGAGCAGTACTTC
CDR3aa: CASNFDRSSSYEQYF

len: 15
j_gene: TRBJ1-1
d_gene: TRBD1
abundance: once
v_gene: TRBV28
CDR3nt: TGTGCCAGCAGGCCTACGACAGGGATAGGCACTGAAGCTTTCTTT
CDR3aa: CASRPTTGIGTEAFF

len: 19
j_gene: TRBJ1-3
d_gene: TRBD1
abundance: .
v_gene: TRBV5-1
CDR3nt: TGCGCCAGCAGCTTGGCCCTTCTTTCGGACAGGGGGTCTGGAAACACCATATATTTT
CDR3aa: CASSLALLSDRGSGNTIYF

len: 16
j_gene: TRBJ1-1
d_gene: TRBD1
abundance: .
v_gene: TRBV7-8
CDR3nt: TGTGCCAGCAGCCCTAACACATGGACAGGGGGGTCTGGAGCTTTCTTT
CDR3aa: CASSPNTWTGGSGAFF

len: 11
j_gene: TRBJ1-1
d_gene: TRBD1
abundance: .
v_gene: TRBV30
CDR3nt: TGTGCCTGGAGTGGGGGACAGAAAGCTTTCTTT
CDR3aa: CAWSGGQKAFF

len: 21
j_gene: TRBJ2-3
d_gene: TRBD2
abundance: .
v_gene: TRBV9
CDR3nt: TGTGCCAGCAGCGTAGGACTCCCATCAGCGGGGGCGATCAGGGGCACAGATACGCAGTATTTT
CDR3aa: CASSVGLPSAGAIRGTDTQYF

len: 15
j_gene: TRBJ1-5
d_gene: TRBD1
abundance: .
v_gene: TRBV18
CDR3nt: TGTGCCAGCTCAATCCCGGGACAGCCAAATCAGCCCCAGCATTTT
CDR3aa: CASSIPGQPNQPQHF

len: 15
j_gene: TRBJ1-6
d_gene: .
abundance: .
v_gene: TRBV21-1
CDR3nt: TGTGCCAGCAACAGGCCCCTTATTGTAAATTCACCCCTCCACTTT
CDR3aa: CASNRPLIVNSPLHF

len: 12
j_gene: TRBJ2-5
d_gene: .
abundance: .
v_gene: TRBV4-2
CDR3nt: TGTGCCAGCAGGTCCCTGGCCGAGACCCAGTACTTC
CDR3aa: CASRSLAETQYF

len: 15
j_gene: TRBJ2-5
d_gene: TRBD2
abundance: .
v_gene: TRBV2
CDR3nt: TGTGCCAGCAGTCCACTAGCGGGGGGGCGAGAGACCCAGTACTTC
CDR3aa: CASSPLAGGRETQYF

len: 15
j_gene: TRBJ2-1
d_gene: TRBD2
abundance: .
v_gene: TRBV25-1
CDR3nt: TGTGCCAGCAGTGAATCCAAACGGGGGGGGAATGAGCAGTTCTTC
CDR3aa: CASSESKRGGNEQFF

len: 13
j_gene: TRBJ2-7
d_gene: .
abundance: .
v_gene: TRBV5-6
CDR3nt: TGTGCCAGCAGCTTTTCTTCATCAGGAGAGCAGTACTTC
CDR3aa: CASSFSSSGEQYF

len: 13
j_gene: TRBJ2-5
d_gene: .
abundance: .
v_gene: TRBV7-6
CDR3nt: TGTGCCAGCAGCTTAGGGGGGCCAGAGACCCAGTACTTC
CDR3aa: CASSLGGPETQYF

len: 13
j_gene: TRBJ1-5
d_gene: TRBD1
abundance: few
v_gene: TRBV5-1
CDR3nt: TGCGCCAGCAGCGCGACAGGGTTTCAGCCCCAGCATTTT
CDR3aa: CASSATGFQPQHF

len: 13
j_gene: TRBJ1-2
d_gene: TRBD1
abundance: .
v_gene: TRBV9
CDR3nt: TGTGCCAGCAGCGTAGATCAGGGGGGCGGCTACACCTTC
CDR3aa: CASSVDQGGGYTF